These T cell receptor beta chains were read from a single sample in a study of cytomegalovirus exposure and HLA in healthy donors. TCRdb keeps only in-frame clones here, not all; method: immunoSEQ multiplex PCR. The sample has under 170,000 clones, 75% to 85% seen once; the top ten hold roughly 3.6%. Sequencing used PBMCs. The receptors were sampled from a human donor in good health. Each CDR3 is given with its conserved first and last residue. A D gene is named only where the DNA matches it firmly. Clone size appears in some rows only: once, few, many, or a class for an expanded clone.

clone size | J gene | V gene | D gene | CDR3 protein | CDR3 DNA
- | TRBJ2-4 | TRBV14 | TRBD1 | CASSHGTARLAKNIQYF | TGTGCCAGCAGCCATGGGACAGCACGATTAGCCAAAAACATTCAGTACTTC
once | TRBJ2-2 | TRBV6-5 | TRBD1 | CASSYETGQGTGELFF | TGTGCCAGCAGTTACGAGACGGGACAGGGAACCGGGGAGCTGTTTTTT
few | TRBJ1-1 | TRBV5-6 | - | CASSLGSGGTEAFF | TGTGCCAGCAGCTTGGGGTCAGGAGGCACTGAAGCTTTCTTT
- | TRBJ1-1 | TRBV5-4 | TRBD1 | CASSLAQQGAWTEAFF | TGTGCCAGCAGCTTAGCACAACAGGGGGCGTGGACTGAAGCTTTCTTT
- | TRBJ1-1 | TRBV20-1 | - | CSAYIFTEAFF | TGCAGTGCTTACATATTCACTGAAGCTTTCTTT
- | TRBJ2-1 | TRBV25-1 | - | CASTDNHRDNEQFF | TGTGCCAGCACAGACAACCACAGGGACAATGAGCAGTTCTTC
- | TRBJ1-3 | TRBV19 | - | CASSGTFDSGNTIYF | TGTGCCAGTAGCGGGACATTCGATTCTGGAAACACCATATATTTT
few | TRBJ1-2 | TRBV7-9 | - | CASSLGGGDTF | TGTGCCAGCAGCTTGGGCGGCGGGGACACCTTC
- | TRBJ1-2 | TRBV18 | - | CASSPSSRGFGGYTF | TGTGCCAGCTCCCCTTCATCAAGAGGGTTTGGTGGCTACACCTTC
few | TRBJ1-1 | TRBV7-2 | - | CASSPPPRQPGEAFF | TGTGCCAGCAGCCCCCCCCCTCGACAGCCTGGGGAAGCTTTCTTT